Below, 31 T cell receptor beta chains from the same sample are listed, as sequenced in a study of spatial heterogeneity in lung cancer. The time point is: sample taken at primary tumor resection. Sequencing was performed on whole RNA extracted from tumor and nontumor lung tissue, or from frozen PBMC, and the material was left unsorted. One entry per CDR3 protein, called by TCRdb with MiXCR from the 5' RACE reads. The sample lists over 50,000 distinct CDR3 sequences, approximately 8.9% occurring once. Sequenced material: PBMCs, taken at surgery. These receptors were taken from a female donor with early-stage non-small cell lung cancer.

The sample holds many counts of this clonotype. Written as DNA, the CDR3 is TGCAGCGTTGGAGCGGAGGGCCGACCCCTCCACTTT. It translates to CSVGAEGRPLHF. The chain links TRBV29-1 to TRBJ1-6; no reliable D call. V gave up 4 bases and J gave up 12 bases, with 13 bases separating them. This CDR3 has 12 amino acids. Germline CDR1 reads SQVTM; CDR2 reads ANQGSEA.

The chain recombines TRBV19 with TRBJ1-5, with a possible D match to TRBD1 (5 bases). Germline V gene sequence: CDR1 LNHDA, CDR2 SQIVND (reference sequence). The V and J ends lost 8 bases and 8 bases respectively, with 16 bases between them. The CDR3 length is 13 residues. CDR3 nucleotides: TGTGCCAGTTCCAGGGAGTGGAATAAGCCCCAGCATTTT. It codes for CASSREWNKPQHF.

In its sample, this clonotype was seen many times. This rearrangement joins TRBV7-2 to TRBJ2-5; D remains unclear. The CDR3 is 14 amino acids. Germline values: CDR1 SGHTA, CDR2 FQGNSA. V was trimmed by 2 bases and J by 1 base, leaving 8 bases between them. The CDR3 spells CASSLSAIQETQYF. The CDR3 region has the DNA TGTGCCAGCAGCTTATCAGCGATCCAAGAGACCCAGTACTTC.

This clonotype was observed many times. This chain connects TRBV12-3 or TRBV12-4 to TRBJ1-2; no clear D gene. The V end was cut by 1 base, the J end by 0 bases, with 6 bases between. This CDR3 has 14 amino acids. The chain's CDR3 is CASSLVGTNYGYTF. The CDR3 DNA reads as TGTGCCAGCAGTTTAGTTGGCACTAACTATGGCTACACCTTC.

This clonotype was picked up many times. J is TRBJ2-2 and V is TRBV20-1; no reliable D call. The CDR3 loop spans 11 amino acids. The V gene's germline CDR1 is DFQATT and CDR2 SNEGSKA (reference sequence). V lost 3 bases and J lost 4, with 3 bases in between. This CDR3 reads CSARLTGELFF. The CDR3 nucleotides are TGCAGTGCTAGGCTCACCGGGGAGCTGTTTTTT.

This chain joins TRBV29-1 and TRBJ1-2; D call uncertain. With 2 bases removed from V and 7 bases from J, the gap between germline ends came to 8 bases. Germline V gene sequence: CDR1 SQVTM, CDR2 ANQGSEA. The CDR3 spans 11 residues. The chain's CDR3 is CSVERGGGYTF. Here the CDR3 DNA reads TGCAGCGTTGAACGGGGAGGTGGCTACACCTTC.

The chain carries TRBV28 and TRBJ2-5; TRBD2 might be the D (6 bases). V was trimmed by 5 bases and J by 5 bases, leaving 21 bases between them. Per the germline V gene, CDR1 is MDHEN and CDR2 is SYDVKM. The CDR3 extends over 16 amino acids. The DNA for the CDR3 is TGTGCCAGCAGTCCCCCCTCTAGCGTAGGGGCGGAGACCCAGTACTTC. This codes for CASSPPSSVGAETQYF.

This chain links TRBV28 with TRBJ2-3; TRBD1 or TRBD2 may be the D gene (6 bases each). Germline V gene data show CDR1 as MDHEN and CDR2 as SYDVKM. The germline V and J ends were trimmed by 3 bases and 5 bases, with 18 bases remaining between them. The CDR3 loop spans 16 amino acids. The CDR3 is CASSLGAREYLDTQYF. CDR3 DNA: TGTGCCAGCAGTTTGGGGGCACGGGAGTATTTAGATACGCAGTATTTT.

This clonotype was detected many times. V is TRBV4-2 and J is TRBJ1-2; D might be TRBD1 (5 bases). V was clipped by 0 bases and J by 2 bases, with 16 bases between them. Per germline, CDR1 LGHNA and CDR2 YNFKEQ. This CDR3 has 17 amino acids. CDR3 sequence reads: CASSQDEGNRANYGYTF. The CDR3 region has the DNA TGTGCCAGCAGCCAAGATGAGGGGAACAGAGCGAACTATGGCTACACCTTC.

V usage is TRBV12-3 or TRBV12-4 and J usage is TRBJ2-5, with 13 bases fitting TRBD2. CDR3 size: 15 residues. Trimming removed 7 bases from V and 5 bases from J; junction bases left unmatched: 7. The CDR3 here is CASTLGLAGFETQYF. In nucleotides, the CDR3 is TGTGCCAGCACCTTGGGACTAGCGGGGTTTGAGACCCAGTACTTC.

The V call is TRBV4-2, the J call TRBJ1-3; D ambiguous. The CDR3 covers 16 residues. V was trimmed by 0 bases and J by 0 bases, leaving 9 bases between them. CDR1 and CDR2 from the germline V gene are LGHNA and YNFKEQ. The CDR3 DNA reads as TGTGCCAGCAGCCAAGATCGACTCTACTCTGGAAACACCATATATTTT. Encoded protein: CASSQDRLYSGNTIYF.

This clonotype has just a few counts. DNA of the CDR3: TGCGCCAGCAGCCAGCCCAGGGACTTTCGGAATGAAAAACTGTTTTTT. Residues: CASSQPRDFRNEKLFF. This rearrangement joins TRBV4-1 to TRBJ1-4, with TRBD1 as a possible D gene (5 bases). The CDR3 loop spans 16 amino acids. Germline-derived CDR1 and CDR2 are MGHRA and YSYEKL. Trimming shortened V by 3 bases and J by 5 bases, and 16 bases separated the two germline ends.

This clonotype has a handful of counts. The chain carries TRBV3-1 and TRBJ1-1, with D perhaps TRBD1 (5 bases). Germline CDR1 reads LGHDT; CDR2 reads YNNKEL (reference sequence). The V end was cut by 3 bases, the J end by 7 bases, with 9 bases between. The CDR3 loop spans 12 amino acids. For the CDR3, the DNA is TGTGCCAGCAGCCACGCCGGGGGTGAAGCTTTCTTT. This encodes CASSHAGGEAFF.

Relative to its sample, this clonotype is medium-sized (0.01 to 0.1%). The chain is built from TRBV12-3 or TRBV12-4 and TRBJ2-3; D not resolved. CDR3 length equals 12 residues. Trimming removed 6 bases at V and 0 bases at J, with 4 bases between. This CDR3 is CASSHSTDTQYF. The CDR3 nucleotides are TGTGCCAGCAGCCACAGCACAGATACGCAGTATTTT.

This clonotype was detected only a few times. This chain uses TRBV13 with TRBJ1-6, with 7 bases fitting TRBD1. Unmatched junction bases numbered 5, after V lost 6 bases and J lost 6 bases. Per the germline V gene, CDR1 is PRHDT and CDR2 is FYEKMQ (reference sequence). The CDR3 sequence is 14 residues long. The CDR3 DNA is TGTGCCAGCAGAGACAGGGCCCTTAATTCACCCCTCCACTTT. It specifies CASRDRALNSPLHF.

This clonotype has only a few counts. This sequence joins TRBV20-1 and TRBJ1-2, with 9 positions matching TRBD1. The CDR3 is 13 residues long. The J segment lost 7 bases and the V segment lost 7 bases, leaving 10 bases of the junction unmatched. CDR1 and CDR2 from the germline V gene are DFQATT and SNEGSKA (reference sequence). CDR3 bases: TGCAGTGTCGGACAGGGGACTGGTCGTGGCTACACCTTC. Translated, it gives CSVGQGTGRGYTF.

By sample share, this clonotype is medium-sized. The V and J genes are TRBV6-1 and TRBJ1-1, with TRBD1 matching over 7 bases. The CDR3 consists of 14 residues. Germline V gene lookup returns CDR1 MNHNS and CDR2 SASEGT. The trim removed 3 bases at V and 0 bases at J, leaving 1 base unmatched. The CDR3 coding sequence is TGTGCCAGCAGTGAGCAGGGGGTGAACACTGAAGCTTTCTTT. It is translated as CASSEQGVNTEAFF.

This clonotype was counted only a few times. V and J are TRBV29-1 and TRBJ1-5; perhaps TRBD1 as D (5 bases). Germline V CDR1 and CDR2: SQVTM, ANQGSEA. The CDR3 contains 12 residues. Trimming stripped 6 bases from V and 4 bases from J, with 10 bases between. DNA of the CDR3: TGCAGCGTCAGGGTATCGAATCAGCCCCAGCATTTT. Protein product: CSVRVSNQPQHF.

In this sample, this clonotype turned up many times. The chain combines TRBV11-2 with TRBJ2-3; D is possibly TRBD1 (6 bases). The CDR3 is made up of 13 amino acids. Germline V gene sequence: CDR1 SGHAT, CDR2 FQNNGV. Trimming cost V 4 bases and J 3 bases, with 8 bases left between them. Here the CDR3 DNA reads TGTGCCAGCAGCTCACAGGGAACAGATACGCAGTATTTT. Translated: CASSSQGTDTQYF.

The chain joins TRBV6-1 to TRBJ1-6; D remains unclear. The CDR3 spans 15 residues. V was trimmed by 8 bases and J by 8 bases, leaving 19 bases between them. Germline-derived CDR1 and CDR2 are MNHNS and SASEGT. The CDR3 loop is CASQEGRLVDSPLHF. The CDR3, as DNA: TGTGCCAGCCAGGAGGGAAGGTTGGTCGATTCACCCCTCCACTTT.

This clonotype ranks as medium-sized. The rearrangement links TRBV28 to TRBJ2-5; 8 bases are shared with TRBD2. Germline CDR1 MDHEN, CDR2 SYDVKM. This CDR3 is 15 amino acids long. V dropped 8 bases and J dropped 0; count of bases not matched to a gene: 8. CDR3 sequence reads: CASLIGGVHQETQYF. Here the CDR3 DNA reads TGTGCCAGCCTTATCGGGGGGGTACACCAAGAGACCCAGTACTTC.

This clonotype was counted between two and nine times. The V call is TRBV12-3 or TRBV12-4, the J call TRBJ1-2; perhaps TRBD1 as D (5 bases). The V end lost 9 bases, the J end lost 1 base, and 18 bases lay between the germline ends. The CDR3 sequence is 15 residues long. The CDR3 loop is CASASDRRNNYGYTF. CDR3 nucleotides: TGTGCCAGTGCATCCGACAGACGAAATAACTATGGCTACACCTTC.

The CDR3 DNA follows: TGTGCCAGCAGTAAAGAGGGACTAGCGGGAGATGAGCAGTTCTTC. Protein: CASSKEGLAGDEQFF. The V call is TRBV2, the J call TRBJ2-1, with 14 bases identical to TRBD2. Trimming removed 5 bases from V and 8 bases from J; junction bases left unmatched: 5. The CDR3 spans 15 residues. Germline-derived CDR1 and CDR2 are SNHLY and FYNNEI.

This clonotype turned up a few times. The chain joins TRBV19 to TRBJ1-5, with TRBD1 identical over 10 bases. This CDR3 has 15 amino acids. Germline V CDR1 and CDR2: LNHDA, SQIVND (reference sequence). J lost 2 bases, V lost 4 bases, and 2 bases had no gene match. The CDR3 DNA sequence: TGTGCCAGTAGTACCGGGACAGGGGGCAATCAGCCCCAGCATTTT. Residues: CASSTGTGGNQPQHF.

This clonotype was observed a few times. The chain has TRBV4-2 and TRBJ2-3; 7 nucleotides align to TRBD1. V lost 4 bases to trimming and J lost 1 base; unmatched junction nucleotides: 5. CDR1 and CDR2 from the germline V gene are LGHNA and YNFKEQ. The CDR3 is 15 amino acids. CDR3: CASSPYTGGTDTQYF. CDR3 sequence (DNA): TGTGCCAGCAGCCCATACACAGGGGGCACAGATACGCAGTATTTT.

This clonotype was seen a handful of times. The chain carries TRBV6-5 and TRBJ2-7, with D perhaps TRBD2 (6 bases). Germline V lookup: CDR1 MNHEY, CDR2 SVGAGI. The CDR3 length is 11 residues. V was trimmed by 6 bases and J by 5 bases, leaving 8 bases between them. CDR3 amino acids: CASRLANEQYF. The CDR3 coding sequence is TGTGCCAGCAGACTAGCAAACGAGCAGTACTTC.

The gene calls are TRBV28 and TRBJ2-2; D remains ambiguous. This CDR3 region has 16 residues. Germline V lookup: CDR1 MDHEN, CDR2 SYDVKM. Trimming shortened V by 6 bases and J by 1 base, and 15 bases separated the two germline ends. This chain's CDR3 is CASRRTEIGNTGELFF. The CDR3 DNA reads as TGTGCCAGCAGACGTACAGAAATCGGGAACACCGGGGAGCTGTTTTTT.

The table lists this clonotype with many counts. This rearrangement joins TRBV20-1 to TRBJ2-3; possible D gene TRBD2, 6 bases. Germline values: CDR1 DFQATT, CDR2 SNEGSKA (reference sequence). The CDR3 covers 11 residues. DNA for the CDR3: TGCAGCCCGGGGAGGAGAGATACGCAGTATTTT. Its translation: CSPGRRDTQYF.

This clonotype was detected a few times. This rearrangement joins TRBV7-8 to TRBJ1-1, with D uncertain. V lost 0 bases and J 4 bases, leaving 12 bases between the germline ends. The CDR3 extends over 15 amino acids. Germline V lookup: CDR1 SGHVS, CDR2 FQNEAQ. The CDR3: CASSLAPAGVTEAFF. CDR3 DNA sequence: TGTGCCAGCAGCTTAGCGCCTGCGGGAGTCACTGAAGCTTTCTTT.

The table lists this clonotype with many counts. The rearrangement joins TRBV5-1 to TRBJ2-1; 10 positions agree with TRBD2. Per the germline V gene, CDR1 is SGHRS and CDR2 is YFSETQ. V was clipped by 2 bases and J by 8 bases; unmatched bases: 4. The CDR3 loop spans 14 amino acids. The chain's CDR3 is CASSFSGRTHEQFF. In DNA, the CDR3 is TGCGCCAGCAGCTTTAGCGGGAGGACTCATGAGCAGTTCTTC.

This clonotype was found many times. J is TRBJ1-3 and V is TRBV7-2, with 8 bases aligning to TRBD1. This CDR3 has 16 residues. V lost 4 bases to trimming and J lost 0 bases; unmatched junction nucleotides: 5. Germline V gene data show CDR1 as SGHTA and CDR2 as FQGNSA. CDR3 in amino acids: CASSSTTGGSGNTIYF. The CDR3 DNA reads as TGTGCCAGCAGCTCGACCACAGGGGGCTCTGGAAACACCATATATTTT.